The rows below give T cell receptor beta chains drawn from one sample of a study of human T cells and chemical hapten exposure. TCRdb re-called the RACE reads through MiXCR, storing one row per CDR3 protein. The table has 30,000 or so distinct CDR3 sequences, nearly 6% seen once. The sequences come from whole blood, collected in connection with sensitization to the hapten diphenylcyclopropenone (DPC). The receptors shown here come from a man aged 25 to 40 with alopecia areata. Some clones in this sample may be carry-over from other donors' samples. The CDR3 runs from the conserved cysteine through the conserved F or W. The D gene is left open where the match is weak. Clone sizes are given selectively: once, few, many, or a class where the clone is expanded.

V gene	D gene	clone size	J gene	CDR3 length	CDR3 DNA	CDR3 protein
TRBV19	TRBD2	many	TRBJ2-1	16	TGTGCCAGTAACGGACTAGCGGGAGTATCCTACAATGAGCAGTTCTTC	CASNGLAGVSYNEQFF
TRBV27	NA	many	TRBJ2-1	13	TGTGCCAGCAGTTTTGAGGGGAACAATGAGCAGTTCTTC	CASSFEGNNEQFF
TRBV20-1	TRBD2	many	TRBJ2-7	15	TGCAGTGCTAGAGATGAAGGACTAGGCAGCTACGAGCAGTACTTC	CSARDEGLGSYEQYF
TRBV24-1	NA	many	TRBJ2-1	14	TGTGCCACCAGTGATTTGGTGTCAGGGAATGAGCAGTTCTTC	CATSDLVSGNEQFF
TRBV7-2	TRBD2	many	TRBJ2-5	16	TGTGCCAGCAGCTTCTTCGGACTAGCGGGGGAAGAGACCCAGTACTTC	CASSFFGLAGEETQYF
TRBV16	NA	many	TRBJ1-1	12	TGTGCCAGCAGCCCCTCCGGGACCCCAGGGACTTTT	CASSPSGTPGTF
TRBV6-2/TRBV6-3	TRBD1	many	TRBJ2-7	18	TGTGCCAGCAGTTCCGGCACACGCCTGGACAGGAATCCCTACGAGCAGTACTTC	CASSSGTRLDRNPYEQYF
TRBV7-2	TRBD1	NA	TRBJ1-2	14	TGTGCCAGCAGCATAAAGGGACAGACGGTGGGCTACACCTTC	CASSIKGQTVGYTF
TRBV7-6	NA	few	TRBJ2-3	15	TGTGCCAGCAGCCCGCCGGCGGGCAGCACAGATACGCAGTATTTT	CASSPPAGSTDTQYF
TRBV7-2	NA	many	TRBJ2-7	13	TGTGCCAGCAGCTTAGAAGGGACCTACGAGCAGTACTTC	CASSLEGTYEQYF
TRBV14	NA	many	TRBJ1-1	16	TGTGCCAGCAGCAAAGAGGGGCCCGGGGAGCGCACTGAAGCTTTCTTT	CASSKEGPGERTEAFF
TRBV7-2	TRBD2	many	TRBJ2-7	18	TGTGCCAGCAGCTCCTTTACCCCGGGACTAGCGGGGTACCACGAGCAGTACTTC	CASSSFTPGLAGYHEQYF
TRBV20-1	NA	many	TRBJ1-3	11	TGCAGTGCTAGAGTGGGGCACACCATATATTTT	CSARVGHTIYF
TRBV20-1	TRBD2	many	TRBJ2-5	14	TGCAGTGCTAGGAGGACTAGCGGGCAAGAGACCCAGTACTTC	CSARRTSGQETQYF
TRBV7-6	NA	few	TRBJ2-1	14	TGTGCCAGCAGCACCGGGGGAGACAGTAATGAGCAGTTCTTC	CASSTGGDSNEQFF
TRBV6-2/TRBV6-3	NA	many	TRBJ2-1	13	TGTGCCAGCCTATTTTCGGGGGCCAATGAGCAGTTCTTC	CASLFSGANEQFF
TRBV7-2	TRBD2	NA	TRBJ2-1	18	TGTGCCAGCATCCTTTCGGGACTAGCGGGGGGGCTTGGCAATGAGCAGTTCTTC	CASILSGLAGGLGNEQFF
TRBV20-1	NA	many	TRBJ1-3	14	TGCAGTGCTAGAGCCTCAGTCTCTGGAAACACCATATATTTT	CSARASVSGNTIYF
TRBV19	TRBD2	many	TRBJ2-1	17	TGTGCCAGTAGTATCCCAGGGCTAGCGGGAGGGCGGAATGAGCAGTTCTTC	CASSIPGLAGGRNEQFF
TRBV9	TRBD1	many	TRBJ2-2	14	TGTGCCAGCAGCCCCTCGACAGGGGCCGGGGAGCTGTTTTTT	CASSPSTGAGELFF
TRBV20-1	TRBD2	many	TRBJ2-7	14	TGCAGTGCTAGCCTAGCGGGGGCGCCTTACGAGCAGTACTTC	CSASLAGAPYEQYF
TRBV20-1	NA	many	TRBJ2-3	17	TGCAGTGCTAGAGATCTGCGGTCCTTTACTAGCACAGATACGCAGTATTTT	CSARDLRSFTSTDTQYF
TRBV9	TRBD2	many	TRBJ2-1	13	TGTGCCAGCAGCGTACGGGGGGTCGATGAGCAGTTCTTC	CASSVRGVDEQFF
TRBV29-1	TRBD1	many	TRBJ1-4	15	TGCAGCGTTGAAGCCATGACAGGGAATAATGAAAAACTGTTTTTT	CSVEAMTGNNEKLFF
TRBV7-9	NA	many	TRBJ1-1	18	TGTGCCAGCAGCCCCCCTCGCGGCCTCCCGGGGGTAACCGCTGAAGCTTTCTTT	CASSPPRGLPGVTAEAFF
TRBV20-1	TRBD2	many	TRBJ2-2	15	TGCAGTGCTAGGCTTTCAGGGAGGGGCACCGGGGAGCTGTTTTTT	CSARLSGRGTGELFF
TRBV12-3/TRBV12-4	NA	many	TRBJ1-5	16	TGTGCCAGCAGCGTCTTTGGGCAAGGGCGGAATCAGCCCCAGCATTTT	CASSVFGQGRNQPQHF
TRBV5-1	NA	many	TRBJ1-6	14	TGCGCCAGCAACCCGGGGGGGACCTATTCACCCCTCCACTTT	CASNPGGTYSPLHF
TRBV3-1	NA	many	TRBJ2-3	14	TGTGCCAGCAGCCCCGTCGGACGCACAGATACGCAGTATTTT	CASSPVGRTDTQYF
TRBV20-1	TRBD2	many	TRBJ2-3	13	TGCAGTGCTAGCTGGACTAGCTCAGATACGCAGTATTTT	CSASWTSSDTQYF
TRBV6-5	NA	few	TRBJ1-1	14	TGTGCCAGCAGCGGATGGGACATGAACACTGAAGCTTTCTTT	CASSGWDMNTEAFF
TRBV6-5	NA	many	TRBJ2-7	16	TGTGCCAGCAGTCCACCATCTGGCAATCGGAACTACGAGCAGTACTTC	CASSPPSGNRNYEQYF
TRBV6-2/TRBV6-3	TRBD2	many	TRBJ2-7	14	TGTGCCAGTTCGACTAGCGGGACCCTGTACGAGCAGTACTTC	CASSTSGTLYEQYF
TRBV12-3/TRBV12-4	TRBD2	many	TRBJ2-7	14	TGTGCCAGCAGTTCCCAAGGACTAGCGGCGACGCAGTACTTC	CASSSQGLAATQYF
TRBV30	NA	many	TRBJ1-5	12	TGTGCCTGGAGTCTTTCAAGAGGGGATCCACATTTT	CAWSLSRGDPHF
TRBV5-5	TRBD1	many	TRBJ1-6	16	TGTGCCAGCAGCTTGGACCCACAGGGGGGAGATTCACCCCTCCACTTT	CASSLDPQGGDSPLHF
TRBV29-1	NA	many	TRBJ2-3	14	TGCAGCGTGAACCGGGACACAAGCACAGATACGCAGTATTTT	CSVNRDTSTDTQYF
TRBV20-1	NA	NA	TRBJ2-5	13	TGCAGTGCTAATGAGCCTAGGGGAGAGACCCAGTACTTC	CSANEPRGETQYF
TRBV14	NA	few	TRBJ1-2	13	TGTGCCAGCAGCCAAGTCAGGACAGCCGGCTACACCTTC	CASSQVRTAGYTF
TRBV12-3/TRBV12-4	NA	NA	TRBJ1-2	14	TGTGCCAGCAGTCCAGACAGGAACCAGGGAGGCTACACCTTC	CASSPDRNQGGYTF
TRBV7-2	TRBD2	few	TRBJ2-1	19	TGTGCCAGCAGCTTCCCGGGACTAGCGGGATCGAGCTCCTACAATGAGCAGTTCTTC	CASSFPGLAGSSSYNEQFF
TRBV27	NA	many	TRBJ1-1	15	TGTGCCAGCAGTCGGACATTCCCAGGAGCCACTGAAGCTTTCTTT	CASSRTFPGATEAFF
TRBV11-3	NA	many	TRBJ1-3	17	TGTGCCAGCAGCTCTCCGACCGAAACCCCATCTGGAAACACCATATATTTT	CASSSPTETPSGNTIYF
TRBV11-2	TRBD2	many	TRBJ2-7	14	TGTGCCAGCAGCTTAGATCTAGCGGTCGACGAGCAGTACTTC	CASSLDLAVDEQYF
TRBV7-9	TRBD1	many	TRBJ2-2	14	TGTGCCAGCATCTTGGGACAGGGCACCGGGGAGCTGTTTTTT	CASILGQGTGELFF
TRBV20-1	TRBD2	many	TRBJ2-3	16	TGCAGTGCTAGTCCCCCCACTAGCGGGAGCACAGATACGCAGTATTTT	CSASPPTSGSTDTQYF
TRBV29-1	NA	many	TRBJ2-1	15	TGCAGCGTTGAGGGCGCGGGCCTTTCCTACAATGAGCAGTTCTTC	CSVEGAGLSYNEQFF
TRBV18	TRBD2	many	TRBJ2-1	15	TGTGCCAGCCCCGGCGCGGGAGGGCCCTCGGATGAGCAGTTCTTC	CASPGAGGPSDEQFF
TRBV7-9	NA	many	TRBJ1-4	14	TGTGCCAGCAGCTTCATTGGGTTTAATGAAAAACTGTTTTTT	CASSFIGFNEKLFF
TRBV4-1	NA	many	TRBJ1-1	19	TGCGCCAGCAGCCAAGGTGATGAAGCCCGGGTTCGGCGGGACACTGAAGCTTTCTTT	CASSQGDEARVRRDTEAFF
TRBV6-5	NA	many	TRBJ2-5	14	TGTGCCAGCAGTTACTCGACGTTTCAAGAGACCCAGTACTTC	CASSYSTFQETQYF
TRBV20-1	NA	many	TRBJ1-2	13	TGCAGTGCTAGAGATCTCAGGGGAGGTGGCTACACCTTC	CSARDLRGGGYTF
TRBV11-3	NA	many	TRBJ1-1	14	TGTGCCAGCAGCAATCAGGGAGCAGACACTGAAGCTTTCTTT	CASSNQGADTEAFF